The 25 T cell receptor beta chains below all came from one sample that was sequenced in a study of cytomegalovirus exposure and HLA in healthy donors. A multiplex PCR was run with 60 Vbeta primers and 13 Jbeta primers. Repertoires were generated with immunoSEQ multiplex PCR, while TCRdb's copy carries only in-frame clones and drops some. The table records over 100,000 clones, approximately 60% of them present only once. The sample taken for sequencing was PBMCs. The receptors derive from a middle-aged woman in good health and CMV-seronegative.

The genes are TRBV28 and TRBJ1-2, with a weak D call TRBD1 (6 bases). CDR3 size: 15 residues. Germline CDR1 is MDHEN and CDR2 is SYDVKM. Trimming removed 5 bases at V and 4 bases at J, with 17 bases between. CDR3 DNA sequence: TGTGCCAGCAGTATACCCAGAGGGGGGGTCTATGGCTACACCTTC. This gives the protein CASSIPRGGVYGYTF.

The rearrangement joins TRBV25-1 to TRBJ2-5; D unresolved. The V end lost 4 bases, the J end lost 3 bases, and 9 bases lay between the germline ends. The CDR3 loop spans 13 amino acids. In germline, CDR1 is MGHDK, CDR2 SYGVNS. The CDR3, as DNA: TGTGCCAGCAGTGGGTTGGCTGAAGAGACCCAGTACTTC. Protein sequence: CASSGLAEETQYF.

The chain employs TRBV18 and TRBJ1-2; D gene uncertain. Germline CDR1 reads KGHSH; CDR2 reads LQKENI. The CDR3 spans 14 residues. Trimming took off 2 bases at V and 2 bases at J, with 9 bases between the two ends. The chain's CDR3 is CASSPSGRNYGYTF. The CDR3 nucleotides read TGTGCCAGCTCACCAAGTGGTCGGAACTATGGCTACACCTTC.

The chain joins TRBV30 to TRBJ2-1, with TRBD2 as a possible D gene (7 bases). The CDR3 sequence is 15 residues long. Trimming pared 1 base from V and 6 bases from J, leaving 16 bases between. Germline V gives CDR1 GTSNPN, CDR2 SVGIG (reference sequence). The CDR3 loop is CAWSEVGGALNEQFF. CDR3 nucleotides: TGTGCCTGGAGTGAAGTAGGGGGGGCCCTCAATGAGCAGTTCTTC.

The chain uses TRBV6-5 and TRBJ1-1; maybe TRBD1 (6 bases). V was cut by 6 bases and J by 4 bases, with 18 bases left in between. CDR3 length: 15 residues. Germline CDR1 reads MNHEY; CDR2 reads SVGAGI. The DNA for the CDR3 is TGTGCCAGCAGCCCCGGGGGGGGCGGAGGCACTGAAGCTTTCTTT. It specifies CASSPGGGGGTEAFF.

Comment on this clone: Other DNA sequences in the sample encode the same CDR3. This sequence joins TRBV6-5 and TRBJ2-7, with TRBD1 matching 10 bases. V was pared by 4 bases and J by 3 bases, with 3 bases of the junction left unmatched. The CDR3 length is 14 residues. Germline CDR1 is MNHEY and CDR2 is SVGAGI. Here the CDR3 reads CASSSTGGSYEQYF. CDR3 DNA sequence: TGTGCCAGCAGTTCGACAGGGGGCAGCTACGAGCAGTACTTC.

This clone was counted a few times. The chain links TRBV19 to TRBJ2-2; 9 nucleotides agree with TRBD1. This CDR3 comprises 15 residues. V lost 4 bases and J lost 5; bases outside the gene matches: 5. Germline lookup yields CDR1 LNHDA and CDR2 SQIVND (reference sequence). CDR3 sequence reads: CASSSRDRETGELFF. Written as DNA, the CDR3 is TGTGCCAGTAGTAGCCGGGACAGGGAAACCGGGGAGCTGTTTTTT.

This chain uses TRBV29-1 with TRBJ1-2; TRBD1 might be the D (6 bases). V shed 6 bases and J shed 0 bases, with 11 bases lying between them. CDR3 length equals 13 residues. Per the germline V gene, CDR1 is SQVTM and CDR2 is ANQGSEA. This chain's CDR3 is CSVRTASNYGYTF. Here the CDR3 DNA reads TGCAGCGTCCGGACAGCCTCTAACTATGGCTACACCTTC.

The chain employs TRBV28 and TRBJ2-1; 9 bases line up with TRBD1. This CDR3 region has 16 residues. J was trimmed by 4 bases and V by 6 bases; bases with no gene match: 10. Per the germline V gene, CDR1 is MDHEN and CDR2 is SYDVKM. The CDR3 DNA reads TGTGCCAGCAGACTGCCGGGACAGGGCCATTACAATGAGCAGTTCTTC. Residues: CASRLPGQGHYNEQFF.

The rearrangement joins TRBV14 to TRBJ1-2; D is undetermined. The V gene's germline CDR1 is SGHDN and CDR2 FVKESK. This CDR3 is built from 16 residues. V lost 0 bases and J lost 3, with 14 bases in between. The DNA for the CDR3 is TGTGCCAGCAGCCAAGATCAACGAGGGCCACACTATGGCTACACCTTC. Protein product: CASSQDQRGPHYGYTF.

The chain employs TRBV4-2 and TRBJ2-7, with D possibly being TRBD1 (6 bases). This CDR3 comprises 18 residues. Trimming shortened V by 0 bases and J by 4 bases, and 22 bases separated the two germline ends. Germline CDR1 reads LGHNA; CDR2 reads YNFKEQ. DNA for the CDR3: TGTGCCAGCAGCCAAGATGGGGGCAGGGGACGTATGGGGTACGAGCAGTACTTC. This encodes CASSQDGGRGRMGYEQYF.

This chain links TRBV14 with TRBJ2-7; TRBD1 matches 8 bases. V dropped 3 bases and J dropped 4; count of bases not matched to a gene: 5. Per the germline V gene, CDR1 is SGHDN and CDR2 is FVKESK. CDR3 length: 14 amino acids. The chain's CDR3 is CASSHGTGWYEQYF. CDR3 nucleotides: TGTGCCAGCAGCCACGGGACAGGCTGGTACGAGCAGTACTTC.

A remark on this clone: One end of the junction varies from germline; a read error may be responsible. The DNA for the CDR3 is TGCGCCAGCAGCCAAACCCTGGCGGGTGACAGGGACGCGACGATCCCCAGTTTT. Its protein product is CASSQTLAGDRDATIPSF. The V and J genes are TRBV4-1 and TRBJ1-6; 7 positions match TRBD1. CDR1 and CDR2 from the germline V gene are MGHRA and YSYEKL. The length of the CDR3 is 18 residues.

The CDR3 DNA sequence: TGTGCCAGCAGTTACGCAGGGAGGTCCTACAATGAGCAGTTCTTC. Its translation: CASSYAGRSYNEQFF. The rearrangement uses TRBV6-5 and TRBJ2-1; perhaps TRBD2 as D (6 bases). The germline gives CDR1 MNHEY, CDR2 SVGAGI. Trimming left V 2 bases short and J 1 base short, with 9 bases between. The CDR3 is 15 residues long.

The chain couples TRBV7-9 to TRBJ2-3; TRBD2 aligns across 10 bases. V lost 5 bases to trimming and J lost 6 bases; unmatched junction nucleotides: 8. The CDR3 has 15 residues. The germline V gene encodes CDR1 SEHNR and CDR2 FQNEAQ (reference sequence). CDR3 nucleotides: TGTGCCAGCAGCCCCAGCGGGGGGGTAACTGATACGCAGTATTTT. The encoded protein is CASSPSGGVTDTQYF.

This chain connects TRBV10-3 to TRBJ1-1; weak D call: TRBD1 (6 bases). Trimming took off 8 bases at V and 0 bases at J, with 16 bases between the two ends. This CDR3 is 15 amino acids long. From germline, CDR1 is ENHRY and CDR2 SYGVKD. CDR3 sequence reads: CAIHPAGTLNTEAFF. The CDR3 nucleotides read TGTGCCATCCATCCTGCTGGGACATTGAACACTGAAGCTTTCTTT.

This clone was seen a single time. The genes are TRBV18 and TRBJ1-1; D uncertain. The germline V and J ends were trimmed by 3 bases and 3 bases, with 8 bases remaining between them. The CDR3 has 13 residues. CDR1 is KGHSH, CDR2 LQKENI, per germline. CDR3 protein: CASSPRLDTEAFF. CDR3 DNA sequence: TGTGCCAGCTCACCGAGGCTAGACACTGAAGCTTTCTTT.

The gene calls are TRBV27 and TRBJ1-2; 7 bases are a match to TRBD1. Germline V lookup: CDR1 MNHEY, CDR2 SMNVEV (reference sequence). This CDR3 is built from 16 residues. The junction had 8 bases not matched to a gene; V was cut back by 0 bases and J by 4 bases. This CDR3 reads CASSLSSPQGGYGYTF. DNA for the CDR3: TGTGCCAGCAGTTTATCCTCCCCTCAGGGGGGCTATGGCTACACCTTC.

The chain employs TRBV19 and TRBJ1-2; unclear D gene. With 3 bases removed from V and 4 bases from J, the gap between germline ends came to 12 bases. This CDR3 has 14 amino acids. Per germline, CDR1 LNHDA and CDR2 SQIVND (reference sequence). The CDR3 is CASSIEEERYGYTF. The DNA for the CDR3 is TGTGCCAGTAGTATTGAAGAGGAGCGCTATGGCTACACCTTC.

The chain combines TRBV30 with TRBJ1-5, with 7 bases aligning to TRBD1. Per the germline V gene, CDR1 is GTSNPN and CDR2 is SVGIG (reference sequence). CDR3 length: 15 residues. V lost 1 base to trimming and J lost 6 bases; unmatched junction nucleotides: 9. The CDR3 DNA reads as TGTGCCTGGAGTGGACGACAGGGCAGTCGTCAGCCCCAGCATTTT. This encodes CAWSGRQGSRQPQHF.

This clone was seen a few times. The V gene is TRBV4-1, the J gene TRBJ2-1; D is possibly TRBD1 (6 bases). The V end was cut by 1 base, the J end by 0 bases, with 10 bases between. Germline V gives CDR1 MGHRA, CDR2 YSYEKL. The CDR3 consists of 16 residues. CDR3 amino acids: CASSQAVRGSYNEQFF. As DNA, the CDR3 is TGCGCCAGCAGCCAAGCCGTCAGGGGCTCCTACAATGAGCAGTTCTTC.

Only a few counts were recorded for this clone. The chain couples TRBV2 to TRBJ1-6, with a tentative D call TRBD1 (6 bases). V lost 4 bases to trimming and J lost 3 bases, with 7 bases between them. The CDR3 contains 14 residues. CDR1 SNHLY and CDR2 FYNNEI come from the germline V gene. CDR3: CASSVTGYNSPLHF. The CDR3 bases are TGTGCCAGCAGTGTGACAGGCTATAATTCACCCCTCCACTTT.

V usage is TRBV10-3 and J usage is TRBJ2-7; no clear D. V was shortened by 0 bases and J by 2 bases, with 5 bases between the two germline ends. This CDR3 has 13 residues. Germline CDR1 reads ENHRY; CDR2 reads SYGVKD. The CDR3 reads CAISESVTYEQYF. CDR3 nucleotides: TGTGCCATCAGTGAGTCTGTTACCTACGAGCAGTACTTC.

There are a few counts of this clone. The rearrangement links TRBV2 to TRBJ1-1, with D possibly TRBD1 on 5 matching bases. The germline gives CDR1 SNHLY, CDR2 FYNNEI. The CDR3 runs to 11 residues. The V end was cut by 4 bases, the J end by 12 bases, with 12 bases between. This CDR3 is CASSGDSMTFF. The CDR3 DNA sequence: TGTGCCAGCAGTGGAGACAGTATGACTTTCTTT.

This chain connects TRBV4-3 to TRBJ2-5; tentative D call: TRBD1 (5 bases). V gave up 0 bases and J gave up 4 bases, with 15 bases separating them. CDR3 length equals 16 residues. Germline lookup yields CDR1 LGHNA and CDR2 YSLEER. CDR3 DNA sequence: TGCGCCAGCAGCCAAGAGCTTGGCAGGGCGAGAGAGACCCAGTACTTC. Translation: CASSQELGRARETQYF.